The clone carrying this T cell receptor beta chain has more than one count but fewer than ten. The target antigen is unknown. Per the germline V gene, CDR1 is SGHRS and CDR2 is YFSETQ. V shed 4 bases and J shed 2 bases, with 15 bases lying between them. The CDR3 is made up of 15 amino acids. The data were obtained in a study of T-cell memory formation after mild COVID-19. Study-wide results and caveats: Cross-reactive memory apparently joined, as some responding clones appeared in pre-infection memory. Mainly CM and EM harbored the contracting CD4+ clones; mainly EMRA harbored the CD8+ ones. The second-wave clones peaking on day 37 were not confirmed as SARS-CoV-2-specific. Contracting clones, day 15 to 85, had balanced CD4/CD8, and later expanders favored CD4+.

One entry per CDR3 protein, called by TCRdb with MiXCR from the 5' RACE reads. The table records hundreds of thousands of distinct CDR3 sequences, roughly 18% of them present only once. Sequencing was done on a sample of PBMCs or a T cell subset sorted from them (not recorded which). This clonotype was obtained from an adult woman who had mild COVID-19 (a few samples of this study predate the infection). Cell type and time point are not known. The V gene is TRBV5-1, the J gene TRBJ2-5, with D perhaps TRBD1 (6 bases). This CDR3 is CASSPRAGEQETQYF. The CDR3 coding sequence is TGCGCCAGCAGCCCCCGTGCAGGGGAGCAAGAGACCCAGTACTTC. The full variable domain, completed using reference TRBV5-1 and TRBJ2-5, is KAGVTQTPRYLIKTRGQQVTLSCSPISGHRSVSWYQQTPGQGLQFLFEYFSETQRNKGNFPGRFSGRQFSNSRSEMNVSTLELGDSALYLCASSPRAGEQETQYFGPGTRLLVL.